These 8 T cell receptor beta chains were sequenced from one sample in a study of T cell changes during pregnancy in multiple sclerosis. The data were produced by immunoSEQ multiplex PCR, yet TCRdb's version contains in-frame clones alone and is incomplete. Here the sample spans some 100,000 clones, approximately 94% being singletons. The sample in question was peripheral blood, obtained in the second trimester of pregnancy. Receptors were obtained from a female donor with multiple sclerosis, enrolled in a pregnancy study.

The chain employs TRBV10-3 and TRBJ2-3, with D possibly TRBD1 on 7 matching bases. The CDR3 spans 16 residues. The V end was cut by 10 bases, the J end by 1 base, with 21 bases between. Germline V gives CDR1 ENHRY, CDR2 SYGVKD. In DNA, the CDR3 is TGTGCCACTCAGGGGGTTGGAGGGAAGGGCACAGATACGCAGTATTTT. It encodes CATQGVGGKGTDTQYF.

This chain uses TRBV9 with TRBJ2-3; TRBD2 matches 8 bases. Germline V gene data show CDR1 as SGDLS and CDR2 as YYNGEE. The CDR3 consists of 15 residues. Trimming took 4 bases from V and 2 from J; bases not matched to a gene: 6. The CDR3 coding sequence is TGTGCCAGCAGCCCGGGGACTAGTTCCACAGATACGCAGTATTTT. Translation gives CASSPGTSSTDTQYF.

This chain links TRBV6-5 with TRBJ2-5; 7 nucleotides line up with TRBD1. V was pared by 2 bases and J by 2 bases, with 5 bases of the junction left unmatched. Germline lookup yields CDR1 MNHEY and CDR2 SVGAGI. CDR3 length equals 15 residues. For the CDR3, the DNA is TGTGCCAGCAGTTACGGCAGGGGGTGGCAAGAGACCCAGTACTTC. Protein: CASSYGRGWQETQYF.

CDR3 in amino acids: CASSPQEEQFF. The CDR3 DNA is TGTGCCAGCTCACCCCAAGAGGAGCAGTTCTTC. The V gene is TRBV18, the J gene TRBJ2-1, with D unclear. Trimming took 3 bases from V and 10 from J, leaving 7 bases between them. Germline CDR1 and CDR2: KGHSH and LQKENI. CDR3 size: 11 residues.

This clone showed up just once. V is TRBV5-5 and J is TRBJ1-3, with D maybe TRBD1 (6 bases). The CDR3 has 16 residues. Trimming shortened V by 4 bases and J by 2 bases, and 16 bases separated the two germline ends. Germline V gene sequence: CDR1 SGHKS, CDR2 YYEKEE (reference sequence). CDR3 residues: CASSDDRIRTGNTIYF. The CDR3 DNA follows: TGTGCCAGCAGCGATGACAGGATAAGGACTGGAAACACCATATATTTT.

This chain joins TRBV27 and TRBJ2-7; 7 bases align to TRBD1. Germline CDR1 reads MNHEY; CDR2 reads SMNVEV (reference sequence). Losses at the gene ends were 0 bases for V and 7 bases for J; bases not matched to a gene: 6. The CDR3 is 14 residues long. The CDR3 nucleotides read TGTGCCAGCAGTTTATCCGGACAGGCCGGTGAGCAGTACTTC. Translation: CASSLSGQAGEQYF.

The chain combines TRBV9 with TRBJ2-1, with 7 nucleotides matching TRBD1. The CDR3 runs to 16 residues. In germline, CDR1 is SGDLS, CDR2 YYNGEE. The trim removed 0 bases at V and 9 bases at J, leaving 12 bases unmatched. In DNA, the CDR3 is TGTGCCAGCAGCGTAGAGGGGGCCAACCGGAAGACTGAGCAGTTCTTC. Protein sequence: CASSVEGANRKTEQFF.

Here the CDR3 reads CASSRLETQYF. For the CDR3, the DNA is TGTGCCAGCAGTCGGTTGGAGACCCAGTACTTC. This chain joins TRBV28 and TRBJ2-5, with D uncertain. Germline CDR1 is MDHEN and CDR2 is SYDVKM. This CDR3 comprises 11 residues. V dropped 5 bases and J dropped 5 bases, with 6 bases sitting between them.